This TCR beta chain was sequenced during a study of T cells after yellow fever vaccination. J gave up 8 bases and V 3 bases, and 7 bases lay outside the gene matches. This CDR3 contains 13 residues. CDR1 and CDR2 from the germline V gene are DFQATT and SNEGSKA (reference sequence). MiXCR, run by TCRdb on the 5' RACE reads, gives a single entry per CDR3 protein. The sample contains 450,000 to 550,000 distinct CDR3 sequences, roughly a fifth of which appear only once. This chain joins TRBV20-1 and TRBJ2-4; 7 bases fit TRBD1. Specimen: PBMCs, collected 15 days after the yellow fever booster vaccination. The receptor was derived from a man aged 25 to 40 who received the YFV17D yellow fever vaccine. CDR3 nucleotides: TGCAGTGCTAGTGGCCAGGGGGTATACATTCAGTACTTC. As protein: CSASGQGVYIQYF.